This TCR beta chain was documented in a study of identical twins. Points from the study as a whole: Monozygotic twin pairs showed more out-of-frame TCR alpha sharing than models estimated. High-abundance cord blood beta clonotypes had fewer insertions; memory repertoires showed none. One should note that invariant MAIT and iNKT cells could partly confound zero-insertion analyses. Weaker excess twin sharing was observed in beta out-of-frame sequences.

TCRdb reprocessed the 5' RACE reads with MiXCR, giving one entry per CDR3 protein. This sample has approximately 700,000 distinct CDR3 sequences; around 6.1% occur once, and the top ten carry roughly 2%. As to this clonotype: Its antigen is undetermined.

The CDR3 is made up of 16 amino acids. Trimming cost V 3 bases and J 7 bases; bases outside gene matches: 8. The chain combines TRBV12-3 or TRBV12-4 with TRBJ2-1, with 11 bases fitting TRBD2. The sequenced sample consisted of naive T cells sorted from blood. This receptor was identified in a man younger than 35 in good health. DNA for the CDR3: TGTGCCAGCAGTTTCCCTCAGCTAGCGGGAGGAAATGAGCAGTTCTTC. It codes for CASSFPQLAGGNEQFF.